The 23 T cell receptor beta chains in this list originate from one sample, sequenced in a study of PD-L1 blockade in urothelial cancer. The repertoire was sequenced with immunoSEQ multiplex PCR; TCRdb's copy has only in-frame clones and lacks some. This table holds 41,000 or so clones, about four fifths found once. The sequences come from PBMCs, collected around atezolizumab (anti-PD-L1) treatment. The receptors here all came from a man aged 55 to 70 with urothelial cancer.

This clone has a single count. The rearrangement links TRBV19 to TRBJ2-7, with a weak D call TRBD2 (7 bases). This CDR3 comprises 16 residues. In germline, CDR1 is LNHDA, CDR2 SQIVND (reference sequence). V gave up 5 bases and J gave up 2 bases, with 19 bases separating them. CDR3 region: CASSPGGGGLTYEQYF. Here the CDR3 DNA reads TGTGCCAGTAGTCCCGGCGGCGGGGGCCTCACCTACGAGCAGTACTTC.

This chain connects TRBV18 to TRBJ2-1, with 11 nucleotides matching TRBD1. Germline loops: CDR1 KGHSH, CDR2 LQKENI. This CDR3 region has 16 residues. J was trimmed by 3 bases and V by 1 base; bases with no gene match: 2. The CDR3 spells CASSPQGTGGYNEQFF. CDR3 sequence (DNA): TGTGCCAGCTCACCACAGGGGACAGGGGGCTACAATGAGCAGTTCTTC.

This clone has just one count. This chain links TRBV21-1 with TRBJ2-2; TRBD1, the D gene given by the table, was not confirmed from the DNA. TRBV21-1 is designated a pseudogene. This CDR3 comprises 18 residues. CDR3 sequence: CASSRKTQKTGGTGELFF. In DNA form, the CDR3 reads TGTGCCAGCAGCCGAAAGACGCAAAAGACAGGGGGGACCGGGGAGCTGTTTTTT.

In nucleotides, the CDR3 is TGCGCCAGCAGCGACCCCCGGGACAGGGCTGGCTACACCTTC. Its protein product is CASSDPRDRAGYTF. The genes are TRBV5-1 and TRBJ1-2, with 9 bases identical to TRBD1. Unmatched junction bases numbered 8, after V lost 4 bases and J lost 7 bases. The germline V gene has CDR1 SGHRS and CDR2 YFSETQ. This CDR3 region has 14 residues.

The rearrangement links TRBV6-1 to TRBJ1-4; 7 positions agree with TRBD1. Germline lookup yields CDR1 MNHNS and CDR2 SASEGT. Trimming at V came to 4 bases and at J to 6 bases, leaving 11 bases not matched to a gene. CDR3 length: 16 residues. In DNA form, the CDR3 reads TGTGCCAGCAGTGGGCCCGACAGGGTCGGGGATGAAAAACTGTTTTTT. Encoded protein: CASSGPDRVGDEKLFF.

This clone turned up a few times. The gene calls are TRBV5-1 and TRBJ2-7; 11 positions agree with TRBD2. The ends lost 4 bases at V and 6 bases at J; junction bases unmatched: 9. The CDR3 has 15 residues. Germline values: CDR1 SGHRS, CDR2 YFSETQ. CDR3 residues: CASSVTSGERSEQYF. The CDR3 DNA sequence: TGCGCCAGCAGCGTGACTAGCGGGGAACGCTCCGAGCAGTACTTC.

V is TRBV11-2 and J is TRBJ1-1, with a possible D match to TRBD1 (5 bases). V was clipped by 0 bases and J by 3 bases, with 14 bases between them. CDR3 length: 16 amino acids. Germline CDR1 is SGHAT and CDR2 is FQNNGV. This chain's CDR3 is CASSLDGGGGDTEAFF. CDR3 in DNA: TGTGCCAGCAGCTTAGATGGAGGAGGAGGGGACACTGAAGCTTTCTTT.

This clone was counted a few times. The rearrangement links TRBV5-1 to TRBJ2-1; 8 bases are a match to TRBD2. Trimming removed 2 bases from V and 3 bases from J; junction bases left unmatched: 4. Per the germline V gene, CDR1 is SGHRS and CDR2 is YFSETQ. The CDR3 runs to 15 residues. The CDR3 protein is CASSFNSGDYNEQFF. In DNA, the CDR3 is TGCGCCAGCAGCTTCAATAGCGGGGACTACAATGAGCAGTTCTTC. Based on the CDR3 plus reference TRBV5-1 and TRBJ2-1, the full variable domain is KAGVTQTPRYLIKTRGQQVTLSCSPISGHRSVSWYQQTPGQGLQFLFEYFSETQRNKGNFPGRFSGRQFSNSRSEMNVSTLELGDSALYLCASSFNSGDYNEQFFGPGTRLTVL.

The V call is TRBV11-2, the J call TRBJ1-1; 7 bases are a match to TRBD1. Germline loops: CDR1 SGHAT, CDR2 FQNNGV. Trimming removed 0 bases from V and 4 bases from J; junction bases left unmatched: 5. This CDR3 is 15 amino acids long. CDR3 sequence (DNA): TGTGCCAGCAGCTTAGATCAGGGGGGAATCACTGAAGCTTTCTTT. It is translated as CASSLDQGGITEAFF. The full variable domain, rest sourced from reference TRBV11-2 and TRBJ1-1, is EAGVAQSPRYKIIEKRQSVAFWCNPISGHATLYWYQQILGQGPKLLIQFQNNGVVDDSQLPKDRFSAERLKGVDSTLKIQPAKLEDSAVYLCASSLDQGGITEAFFGQGTRLTVV.

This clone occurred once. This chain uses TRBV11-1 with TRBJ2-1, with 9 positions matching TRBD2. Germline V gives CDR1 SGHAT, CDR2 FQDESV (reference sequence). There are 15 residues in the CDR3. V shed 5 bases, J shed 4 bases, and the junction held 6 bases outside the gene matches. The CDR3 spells CASSISSGVYNEQFF. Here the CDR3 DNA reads TGTGCCAGCAGCATCTCTAGCGGGGTATACAATGAGCAGTTCTTC.

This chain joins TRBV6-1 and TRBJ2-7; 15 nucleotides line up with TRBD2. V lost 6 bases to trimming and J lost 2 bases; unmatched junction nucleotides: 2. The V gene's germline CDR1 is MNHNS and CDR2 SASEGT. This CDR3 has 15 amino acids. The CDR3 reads CASRGTSGGTYEQYF. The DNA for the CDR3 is TGTGCCAGCAGGGGGACTAGCGGGGGGACCTACGAGCAGTACTTC.

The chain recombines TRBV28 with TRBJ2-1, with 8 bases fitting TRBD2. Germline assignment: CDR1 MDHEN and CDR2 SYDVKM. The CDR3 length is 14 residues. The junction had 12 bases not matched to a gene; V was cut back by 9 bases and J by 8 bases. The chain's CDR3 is CASFGPGGADEQFF. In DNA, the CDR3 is TGTGCCAGTTTCGGACCCGGGGGGGCCGATGAGCAGTTCTTC.

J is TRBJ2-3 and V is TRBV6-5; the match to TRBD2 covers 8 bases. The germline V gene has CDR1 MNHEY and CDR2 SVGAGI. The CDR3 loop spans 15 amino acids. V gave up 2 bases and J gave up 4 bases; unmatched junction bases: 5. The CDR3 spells CASSYTGGNSDTQYF. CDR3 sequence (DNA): TGTGCCAGCAGTTACACGGGGGGGAATTCAGATACGCAGTATTTT.

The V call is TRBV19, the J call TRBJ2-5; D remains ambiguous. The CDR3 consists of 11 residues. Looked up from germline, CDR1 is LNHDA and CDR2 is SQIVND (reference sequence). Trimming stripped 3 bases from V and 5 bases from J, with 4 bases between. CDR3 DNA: TGTGCCAGTAGTATTATGGAGACCCAGTACTTC. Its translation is CASSIMETQYF.

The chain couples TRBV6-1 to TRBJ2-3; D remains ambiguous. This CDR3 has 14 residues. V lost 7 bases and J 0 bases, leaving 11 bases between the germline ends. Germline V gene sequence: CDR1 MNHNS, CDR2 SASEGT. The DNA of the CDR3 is TGTGCCAGCACCTCTACCCCTAGCACAGATACGCAGTATTTT. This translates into CASTSTPSTDTQYF.

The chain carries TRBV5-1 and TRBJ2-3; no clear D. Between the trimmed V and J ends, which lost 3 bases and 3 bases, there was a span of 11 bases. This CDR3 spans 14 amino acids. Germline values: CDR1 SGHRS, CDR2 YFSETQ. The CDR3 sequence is CASSYALLTDTQYF. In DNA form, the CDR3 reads TGCGCCAGCAGCTATGCCCTACTGACAGATACGCAGTATTTT.

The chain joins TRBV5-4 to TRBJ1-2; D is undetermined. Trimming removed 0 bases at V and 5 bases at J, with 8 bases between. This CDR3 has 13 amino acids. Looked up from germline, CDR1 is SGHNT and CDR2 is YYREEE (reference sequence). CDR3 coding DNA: TGTGCCAGCAGCTTGGAAGGGAGTTATGGCTACACCTTC. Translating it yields CASSLEGSYGYTF.

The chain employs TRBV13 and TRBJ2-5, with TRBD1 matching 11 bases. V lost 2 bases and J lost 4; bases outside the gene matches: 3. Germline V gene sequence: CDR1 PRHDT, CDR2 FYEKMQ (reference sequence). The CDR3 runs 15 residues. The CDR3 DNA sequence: TGTGCCAGCAGCTTACGGACAGGGGGCGCAGAGACCCAGTACTTC. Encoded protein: CASSLRTGGAETQYF.

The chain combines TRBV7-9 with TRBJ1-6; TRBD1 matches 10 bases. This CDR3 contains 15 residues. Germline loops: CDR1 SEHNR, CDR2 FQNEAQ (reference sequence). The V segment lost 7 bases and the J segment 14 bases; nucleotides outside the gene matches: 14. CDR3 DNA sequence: TGTGCCAGCAACCTGGGACAGGGGCCGGGAGGGTCCCTCCACTTT. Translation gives CASNLGQGPGGSLHF.

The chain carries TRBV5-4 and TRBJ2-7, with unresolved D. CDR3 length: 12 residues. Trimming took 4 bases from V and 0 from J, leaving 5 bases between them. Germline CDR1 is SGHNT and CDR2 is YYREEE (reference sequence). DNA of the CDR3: TGTGCCAGCAGCCTTAACTCCTACGAGCAGTACTTC. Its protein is CASSLNSYEQYF.

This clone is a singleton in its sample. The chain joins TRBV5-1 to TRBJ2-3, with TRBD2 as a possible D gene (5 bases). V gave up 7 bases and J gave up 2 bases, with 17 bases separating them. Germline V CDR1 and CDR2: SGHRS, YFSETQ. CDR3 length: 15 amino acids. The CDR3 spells CASAPASGLTDTQYF. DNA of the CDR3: TGCGCCAGCGCCCCTGCCAGCGGACTCACAGATACGCAGTATTTT.

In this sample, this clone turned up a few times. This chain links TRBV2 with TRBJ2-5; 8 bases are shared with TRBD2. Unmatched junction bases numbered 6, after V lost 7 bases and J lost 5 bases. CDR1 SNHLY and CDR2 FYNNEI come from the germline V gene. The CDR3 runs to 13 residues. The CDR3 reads CASTIQRGETQYF. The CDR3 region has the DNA TGTGCCAGCACAATTCAGCGGGGGGAGACCCAGTACTTC.

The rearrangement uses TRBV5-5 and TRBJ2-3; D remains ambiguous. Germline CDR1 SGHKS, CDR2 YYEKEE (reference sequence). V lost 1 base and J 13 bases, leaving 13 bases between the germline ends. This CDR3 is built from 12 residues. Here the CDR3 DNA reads TGTGCCAGCAGCTTGCTGGGCCCTCTCGAGTATTTT. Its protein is CASSLLGPLEYF.